This T cell receptor (beta chain) is drawn from a study of tumor-infiltrating lymphocytes in primary liver carcinoma. With approximately 470 ng total RNA as template and a constant-region primer, TCR beta cDNA was made. Libraries of TCR beta came from three nested multiplex PCR rounds with slightly modified ARM-PCR. Amplification in the first two PCR rounds was performed using TRBV1-TRBV30 forward primers and a C-beta reverse primer for around 11 cycles each. TCRdb re-called the multiplex PCR reads through MiXCR, storing one row per CDR3 protein. The repertoire holds approximately 45,000 distinct CDR3 sequences, with 60% to 80% as singletons. Per the germline V gene, CDR1 is LNHDA and CDR2 is SQIVND (reference sequence). The CDR3 runs 16 residues. About this clonotype: One junction end disagrees with the germline gene, perhaps due to a read error.

Both RNA and DNA were isolated together from around 20-30 mg of bulk tissue that had not been sorted. The sample taken for sequencing was tumor-adjacent normal liver tissue. This sequence was found in a woman in her 30s with primary liver carcinoma and hepatitis B virus infection. The chain recombines TRBV19 with TRBJ1-1, with 7 bases fitting TRBD1. In nucleotides, the CDR3 is TGTGCAAGTAGTGACGAGTCTGCACAGGGGCACAAGGAAGCTTTCTTT. Its translation is CASSDESAQGHKEAFF.